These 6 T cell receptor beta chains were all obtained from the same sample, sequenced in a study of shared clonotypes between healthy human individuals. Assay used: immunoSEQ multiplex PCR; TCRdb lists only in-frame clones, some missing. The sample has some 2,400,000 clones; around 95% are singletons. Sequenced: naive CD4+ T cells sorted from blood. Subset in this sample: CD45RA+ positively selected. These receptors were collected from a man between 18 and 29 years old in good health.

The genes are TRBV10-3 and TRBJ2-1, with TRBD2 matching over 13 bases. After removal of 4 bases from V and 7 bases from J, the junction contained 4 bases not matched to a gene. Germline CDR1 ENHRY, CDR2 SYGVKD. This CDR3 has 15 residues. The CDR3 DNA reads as TGTGCCATCAGTGTCGGACTAGCGGGAGCAAATGAGCAGTTCTTC. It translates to CAISVGLAGANEQFF.

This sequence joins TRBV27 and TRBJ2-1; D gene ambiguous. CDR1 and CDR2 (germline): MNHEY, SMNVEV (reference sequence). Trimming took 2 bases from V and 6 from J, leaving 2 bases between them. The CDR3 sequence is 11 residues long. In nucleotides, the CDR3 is TGTGCCAGCAGTTTACTCAATGAGCAGTTCTTC. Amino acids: CASSLLNEQFF.

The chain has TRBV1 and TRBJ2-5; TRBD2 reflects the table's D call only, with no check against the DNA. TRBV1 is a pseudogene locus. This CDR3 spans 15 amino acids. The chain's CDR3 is CTSSQTSEYQETQYF. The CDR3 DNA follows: TGCACCAGCAGCCAAACTAGCGAGTACCAAGAGACCCAGTACTTC.

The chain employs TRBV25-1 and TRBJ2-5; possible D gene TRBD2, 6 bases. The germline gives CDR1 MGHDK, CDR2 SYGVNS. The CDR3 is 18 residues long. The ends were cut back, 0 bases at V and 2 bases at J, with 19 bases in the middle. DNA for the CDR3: TGTGCCAGCAGTGAATATAAGGCTAGCGTCAGGTATCAAGAGACCCAGTACTTC. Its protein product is CASSEYKASVRYQETQYF.

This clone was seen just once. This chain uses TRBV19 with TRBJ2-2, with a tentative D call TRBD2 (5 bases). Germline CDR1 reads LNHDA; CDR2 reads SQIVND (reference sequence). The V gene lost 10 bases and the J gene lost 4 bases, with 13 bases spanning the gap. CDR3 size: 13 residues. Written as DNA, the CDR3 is TGTGCCACTAGCACGGGTGCCACCGGGGAGCTGTTTTTT. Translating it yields CATSTGATGELFF.

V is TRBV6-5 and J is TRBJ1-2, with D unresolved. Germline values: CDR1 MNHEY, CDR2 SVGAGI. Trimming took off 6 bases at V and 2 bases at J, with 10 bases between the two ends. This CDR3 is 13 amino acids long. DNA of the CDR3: TGTGCCAGCAGGGGAGGAATGAACTATGGCTACACCTTC. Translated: CASRGGMNYGYTF.